This TCR beta chain is drawn from a study of T-cell memory formation after mild COVID-19. Across the whole study: TCR clusters mostly belonged to single donors. Regarding the study as a whole: From day 15 to 85, contracting clones were balanced between CD4 and CD8, whereas later expanders leaned toward CD4+. Contracting CD4+ clones lay largely in CM and EM, with CD8+ ones residing in EMRA.

CDR1 is SGHVS, CDR2 FNYEAQ, per germline. This CDR3 contains 16 residues. With V trimmed by 2 bases and J by 0 bases, 2 bases remained unmatched. Constant-segment primers and 5'RACE yielded cDNA libraries for TCR alpha and TCR beta, each carrying sample barcodes and UMIs. TCRdb analysed the 5' RACE reads with MiXCR anew, one entry per CDR3 protein. The sample carries roughly 110,000 distinct CDR3 sequences, over 20% recorded once. A note on this clonotype: What it binds is unknown.

The sequenced sample consisted of PBMCs or a T cell subset sorted from them (not recorded which). This clonotype originated in a man aged 18 to 30 who had mild COVID-19 (a few samples of this study predate the infection). Cell type and time point are not known. This chain joins TRBV7-6 and TRBJ2-1, with TRBD1 identical over 9 bases. CDR3 sequence reads: CASSLTGGSSYNEQFF. Here the CDR3 DNA reads TGTGCCAGCAGCTTAACAGGGGGCAGCTCCTACAATGAGCAGTTCTTC. The full variable domain, with the rest looked up from reference TRBV7-6 and TRBJ2-1, is GAGVSQSPRYKVTKRGQDVALRCDPISGHVSLYWYRQALGQGPEFLTYFNYEAQQDKSGLPNDRFSAERPEGSISTLTIQRTEQRDSAMYRCASSLTGGSSYNEQFFGPGTRLTVL.